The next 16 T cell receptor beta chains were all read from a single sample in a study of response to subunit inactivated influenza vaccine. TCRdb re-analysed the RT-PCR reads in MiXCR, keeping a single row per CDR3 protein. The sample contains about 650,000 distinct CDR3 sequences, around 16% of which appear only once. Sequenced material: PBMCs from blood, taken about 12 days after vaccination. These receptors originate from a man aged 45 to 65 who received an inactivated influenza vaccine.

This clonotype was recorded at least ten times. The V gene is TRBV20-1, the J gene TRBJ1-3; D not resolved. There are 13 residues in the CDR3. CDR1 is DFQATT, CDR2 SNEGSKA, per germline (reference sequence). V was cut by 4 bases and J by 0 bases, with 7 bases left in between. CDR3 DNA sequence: TGCAGTGCTACCCCGGACTCTGGAAACACCATATATTTT. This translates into CSATPDSGNTIYF.

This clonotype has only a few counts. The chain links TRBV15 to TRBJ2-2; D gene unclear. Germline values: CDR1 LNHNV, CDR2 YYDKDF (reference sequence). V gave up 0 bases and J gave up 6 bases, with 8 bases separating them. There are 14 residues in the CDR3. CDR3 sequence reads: CATSRDTKAGELFF. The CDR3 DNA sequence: TGTGCCACCAGCAGAGATACGAAGGCCGGGGAGCTGTTTTTT.

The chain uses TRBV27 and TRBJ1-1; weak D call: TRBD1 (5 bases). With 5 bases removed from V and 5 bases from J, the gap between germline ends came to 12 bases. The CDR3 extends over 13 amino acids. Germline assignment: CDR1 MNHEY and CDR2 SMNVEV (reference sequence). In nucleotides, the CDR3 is TGTGCCAGCAGTCACGGGACTTTTACTGAAGCTTTCTTT. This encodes CASSHGTFTEAFF.

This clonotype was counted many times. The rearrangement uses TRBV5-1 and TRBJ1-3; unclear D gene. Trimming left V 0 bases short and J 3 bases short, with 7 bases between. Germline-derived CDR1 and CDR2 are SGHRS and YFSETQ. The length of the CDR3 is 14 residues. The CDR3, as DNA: TGCGCCAGCAGCTTGGATCAGTATGGAAACACCATATATTTT. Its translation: CASSLDQYGNTIYF.

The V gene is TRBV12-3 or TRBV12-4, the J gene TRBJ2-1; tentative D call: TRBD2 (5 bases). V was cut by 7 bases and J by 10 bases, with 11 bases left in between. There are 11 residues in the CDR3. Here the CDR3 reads CASTFSGEQFF. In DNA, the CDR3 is TGTGCCAGCACGTTCTCGGGAGAGCAGTTCTTC.

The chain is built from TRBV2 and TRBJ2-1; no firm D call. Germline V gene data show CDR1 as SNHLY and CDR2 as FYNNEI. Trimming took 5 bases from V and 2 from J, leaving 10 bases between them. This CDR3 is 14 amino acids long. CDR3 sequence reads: CASSPHLAYNEQFF. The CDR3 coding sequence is TGTGCCAGCAGTCCCCATCTGGCCTACAATGAGCAGTTCTTC. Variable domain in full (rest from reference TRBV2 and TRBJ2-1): EPEVTQTPSHQVTQMGQEVILRCVPISNHLYFYWYRQILGQKVEFLVSFYNNEISEKSEIFDDQFSVERPDGSNFTLKIRSTKLEDSAMYFCASSPHLAYNEQFFGPGTRLTVL.

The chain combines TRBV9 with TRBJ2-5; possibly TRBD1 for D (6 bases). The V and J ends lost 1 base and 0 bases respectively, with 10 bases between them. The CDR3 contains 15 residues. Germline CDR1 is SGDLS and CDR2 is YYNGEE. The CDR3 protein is CASSVRGGHQETQYF. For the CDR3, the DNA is TGTGCCAGCAGCGTAAGAGGGGGTCACCAAGAGACCCAGTACTTC.

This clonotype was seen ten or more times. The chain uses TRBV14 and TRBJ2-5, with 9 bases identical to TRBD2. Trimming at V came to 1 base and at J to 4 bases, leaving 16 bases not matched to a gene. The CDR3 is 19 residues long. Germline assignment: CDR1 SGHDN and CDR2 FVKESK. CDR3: CASSQALGLASGPRETQYF. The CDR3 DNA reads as TGTGCCAGCAGCCAAGCCCTCGGACTAGCGTCGGGACCAAGAGAGACCCAGTACTTC.

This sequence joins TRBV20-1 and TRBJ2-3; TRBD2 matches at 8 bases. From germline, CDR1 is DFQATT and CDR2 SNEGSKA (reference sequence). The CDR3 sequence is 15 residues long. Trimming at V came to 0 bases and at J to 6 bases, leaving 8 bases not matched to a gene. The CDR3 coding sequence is TGCAGTGCTAGAGATGTGGCGGGGGGCCTTGATACGCAGTATTTT. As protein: CSARDVAGGLDTQYF.

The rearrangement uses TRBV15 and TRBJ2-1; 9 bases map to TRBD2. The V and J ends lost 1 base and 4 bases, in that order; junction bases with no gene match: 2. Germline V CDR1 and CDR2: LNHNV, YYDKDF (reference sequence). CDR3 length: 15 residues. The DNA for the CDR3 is TGTGCCACCAGCAGAGTACTAGCGGGTTACAATGAGCAGTTCTTC. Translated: CATSRVLAGYNEQFF.

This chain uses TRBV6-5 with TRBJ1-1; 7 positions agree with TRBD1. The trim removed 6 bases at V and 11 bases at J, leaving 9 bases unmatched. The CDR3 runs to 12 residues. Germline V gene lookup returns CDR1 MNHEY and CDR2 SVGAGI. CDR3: CASRGTAHRAFF. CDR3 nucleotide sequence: TGTGCCAGCAGGGGGACAGCCCATCGGGCTTTCTTT.

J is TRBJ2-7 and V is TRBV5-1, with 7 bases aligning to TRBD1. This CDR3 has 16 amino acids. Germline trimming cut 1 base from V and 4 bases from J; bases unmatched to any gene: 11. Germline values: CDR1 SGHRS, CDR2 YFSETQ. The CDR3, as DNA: TGCGCCAGCAGCTTGCTGCAGACAGGGATCCCTTACGAGCAGTACTTC. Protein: CASSLLQTGIPYEQYF.

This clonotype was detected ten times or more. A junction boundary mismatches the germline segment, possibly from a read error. The CDR3 spells CASSFGSGANVLTF. In DNA form, the CDR3 reads TGCGCCAGCAGCTTCGGCTCTGGGGCCAACGTCCTGACTTTC. This sequence joins TRBV12-3 or TRBV12-4 and TRBJ2-6, with no clear D. The length of the CDR3 is 14 residues.

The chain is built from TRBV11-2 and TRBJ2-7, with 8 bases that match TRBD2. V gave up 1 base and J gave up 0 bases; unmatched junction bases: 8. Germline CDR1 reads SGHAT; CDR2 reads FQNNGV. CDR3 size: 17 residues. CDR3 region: CASSLVSGGVGSYEQYF. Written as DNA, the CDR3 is TGTGCCAGCAGCTTAGTAAGCGGGGGAGTGGGCTCCTACGAGCAGTACTTC.

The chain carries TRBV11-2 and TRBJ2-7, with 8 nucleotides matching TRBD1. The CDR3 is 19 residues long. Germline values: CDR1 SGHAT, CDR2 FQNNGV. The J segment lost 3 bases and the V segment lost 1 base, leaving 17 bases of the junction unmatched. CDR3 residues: CASSLGPHRWRDRSYEQYF. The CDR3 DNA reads TGTGCCAGCAGCTTAGGACCTCATCGTTGGCGGGACAGGAGCTACGAGCAGTACTTC.

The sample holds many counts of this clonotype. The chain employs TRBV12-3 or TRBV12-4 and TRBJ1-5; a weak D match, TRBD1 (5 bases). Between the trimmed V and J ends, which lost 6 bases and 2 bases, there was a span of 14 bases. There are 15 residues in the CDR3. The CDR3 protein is CASSLEGGGNQPQHF. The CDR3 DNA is TGTGCCAGCAGCCTGGAGGGAGGGGGCAATCAGCCCCAGCATTTT.